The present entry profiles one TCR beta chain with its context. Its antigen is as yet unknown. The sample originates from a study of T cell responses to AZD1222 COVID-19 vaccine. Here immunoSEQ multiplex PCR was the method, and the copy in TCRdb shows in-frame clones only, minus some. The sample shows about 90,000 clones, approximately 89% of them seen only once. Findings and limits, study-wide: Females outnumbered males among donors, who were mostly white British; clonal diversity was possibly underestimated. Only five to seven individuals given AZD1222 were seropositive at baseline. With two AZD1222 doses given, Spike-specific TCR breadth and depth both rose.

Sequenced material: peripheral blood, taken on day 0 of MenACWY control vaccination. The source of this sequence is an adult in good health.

The CDR3 sequence is CASSFLQGATGELFF. CDR3 DNA sequence: TGTGCCAGCAGCTTCCTACAGGGGGCCACCGGGGAGCTGTTTTTT. The chain has TRBV7-2 and TRBJ2-2; 9 nucleotides match TRBD1. Trimming at V came to 3 bases and at J to 4 bases, leaving 3 bases not matched to a gene. CDR3 length equals 15 residues. Per the germline V gene, CDR1 is SGHTA and CDR2 is FQGNSA.